The 22 T cell receptor beta chains presented below share a single source sample, sequenced in a study of shared clonotypes between healthy human individuals. Sequencing was performed with immunoSEQ multiplex PCR; in TCRdb, only in-frame clones are kept and a portion is missing. Here the sample spans over 1.5 million clones, approximately 98% being singletons. Material: naive CD4+ T cells sorted from blood. Sample subset: CD45RA+ positively selected. These receptors were collected from a man between 25 and 39 years old in good health.

About this clone itself: The same CDR3 is also encoded by other DNA sequences in this sample. The rearrangement links TRBV19 to TRBJ1-5; no clear D. Per the germline V gene, CDR1 is LNHDA and CDR2 is SQIVND (reference sequence). V gave up 0 bases and J gave up 4 bases, with 4 bases separating them. This CDR3 spans 13 amino acids. CDR3 amino acids: CASSIEGNQPQHF. The CDR3 region has the DNA TGTGCCAGTAGTATAGAGGGGAATCAGCCCCAGCATTTT.

The chain is built from TRBV5-1 and TRBJ2-5; D is perhaps TRBD2 (6 bases). Germline V CDR1 and CDR2: SGHRS, YFSETQ. V was cut by 0 bases and J by 1 base, with 13 bases left in between. The CDR3 totals 16 residues. CDR3 amino acids: CASSLVVGGSQETQYF. CDR3 DNA: TGCGCCAGCAGCTTGGTTGTTGGGGGGAGCCAAGAGACCCAGTACTTC.

Of note for this clone: The same CDR3 can be traced to other DNA sequences in this sample. The rearrangement links TRBV20-1 to TRBJ1-2; no definite D call. Trimming took 6 bases from V and 5 from J, leaving 7 bases between them. This CDR3 is built from 10 residues. CDR1 and CDR2 (germline): DFQATT, SNEGSKA (reference sequence). CDR3 amino acids: CSATHYGYTF. For the CDR3, the DNA is TGCAGTGCCACACATTATGGCTACACCTTC.

Regarding this clone: This specimen includes other DNA sequences encoding the same CDR3. The chain employs TRBV11-3 and TRBJ2-2; no firm D call. Germline lookup yields CDR1 SGHNT and CDR2 YENEEA. Trimming cost V 5 bases and J 3 bases, with 7 bases left between them. The CDR3 is 13 amino acids. Written as DNA, the CDR3 is TGTGCCAGCAGCCTAACGGACACCGGGGAGCTGTTTTTT. This encodes CASSLTDTGELFF.

The DNA of the CDR3 is TGCGCCAGCAGCCCCGAGGGGGGCAGACCCAATGAAAAACTGTTTTTT. This codes for CASSPEGGRPNEKLFF. The J gene is TRBJ1-4, the V gene TRBV5-1, with D perhaps TRBD1 (6 bases). The CDR3 contains 16 residues. Germline-derived CDR1 and CDR2 are SGHRS and YFSETQ. The germline V and J ends were trimmed by 4 bases and 5 bases, with 18 bases remaining between them.

The V gene is TRBV4-2, the J gene TRBJ1-1; no clear D gene. Germline values: CDR1 LGHNA, CDR2 YNFKEQ. Trimming took off 5 bases at V and 5 bases at J, with 15 bases between the two ends. The CDR3 has 14 residues. This CDR3 is CASSLGGPGTEAFF. The CDR3 nucleotides read TGTGCCAGCAGCTTGGGAGGCCCAGGTACTGAAGCTTTCTTT.

The rearrangement uses TRBV13 and TRBJ2-7; 7 bases align to TRBD1. CDR1 PRHDT and CDR2 FYEKMQ come from the germline V gene (reference sequence). The trim removed 3 bases at V and 2 bases at J, leaving 1 base unmatched. The CDR3 length is 13 residues. CDR3 region: CASSFDRAYEQYF. CDR3 coding DNA: TGTGCCAGCAGCTTTGACAGGGCCTACGAGCAGTACTTC.

This chain connects TRBV4-2 to TRBJ2-7; D uncertain. The CDR3 has 14 amino acids. Trimming stripped 4 bases from V and 0 bases from J, with 10 bases between. Germline-derived CDR1 and CDR2 are LGHNA and YNFKEQ. This chain's CDR3 is CASSPALRSYEQYF. The DNA for the CDR3 is TGTGCCAGCAGCCCAGCACTTCGCTCCTACGAGCAGTACTTC.

This clone was observed a single time. The chain couples TRBV9 to TRBJ2-3, with 7 positions matching TRBD2. V was pared by 0 bases and J by 2 bases, with 3 bases of the junction left unmatched. The CDR3 loop spans 15 amino acids. Per germline, CDR1 SGDLS and CDR2 YYNGEE. The CDR3 loop reads CASSVAGDYTDTQYF. CDR3 coding DNA: TGTGCCAGCAGCGTAGCGGGGGACTACACAGATACGCAGTATTTT.

Only one count was recorded for this clone. This chain connects TRBV5-1 to TRBJ2-3; D possibly corresponds to TRBD1 (6 bases). The germline V gene encodes CDR1 SGHRS and CDR2 YFSETQ. V was trimmed by 7 bases and J by 2 bases, leaving 14 bases between them. The CDR3 consists of 14 residues. CDR3 residues: CASSPGHPTDTQYF. CDR3 nucleotide sequence: TGCGCCAGCTCCCCGGGACATCCCACAGATACGCAGTATTTT.

The CDR3 DNA sequence: TGTGCCAGCAGCCGCCCCCAAGGGGGCGTAGGCTACACCTTC. It codes for CASSRPQGGVGYTF. The chain joins TRBV5-4 to TRBJ1-2, with 7 bases lining up with TRBD1. The V gene end was trimmed by 4 bases and the J gene end by 8 bases; junction bases not matched to a gene: 11. Germline lookup yields CDR1 SGHNT and CDR2 YYREEE (reference sequence). This CDR3 comprises 14 residues.

V gene TRBV2 combines with J gene TRBJ2-1; 9 nucleotides agree with TRBD1. The CDR3 spans 14 residues. Germline V lookup: CDR1 SNHLY, CDR2 FYNNEI. The V and J ends lost 7 bases and 8 bases, in that order; junction bases with no gene match: 9. CDR3 loop: CASIRDREVDEQFF. DNA for the CDR3: TGTGCCAGCATCCGGGACAGGGAAGTCGATGAGCAGTTCTTC.

The rearrangement joins TRBV30 to TRBJ2-5; TRBD1 is a possible D gene (6 bases). The CDR3 is 15 amino acids. Deletions cut 0 bases from V and 3 bases from J, with 14 bases between. Germline V lookup: CDR1 GTSNPN, CDR2 SVGIG (reference sequence). The CDR3 DNA reads as TGTGCCTGGAGTGTACTGACAGGCCCGAAAGAGACCCAGTACTTC. It is translated as CAWSVLTGPKETQYF.

The chain employs TRBV18 and TRBJ2-6, with a weak D call TRBD2 (6 bases). The germline gives CDR1 KGHSH, CDR2 LQKENI. The length of the CDR3 is 16 residues. With 1 base removed from V and 3 bases from J, the gap between germline ends came to 10 bases. This CDR3 reads CASSPLGRDGANVLTF. The CDR3 DNA sequence: TGTGCCAGCTCACCACTCGGGAGAGATGGGGCCAACGTCCTGACTTTC.

The chain combines TRBV2 with TRBJ2-5, with no clear D. Germline-derived CDR1 and CDR2 are SNHLY and FYNNEI. Trimming removed 5 bases at V and 3 bases at J, with 10 bases between. The CDR3 is 13 amino acids. CDR3 DNA: TGTGCCAGCAGTCAAAACTCTGAAGAGACCCAGTACTTC. As protein: CASSQNSEETQYF.

This sequence joins TRBV7-8 and TRBJ1-1, with 7 positions matching TRBD1. Germline V gives CDR1 SGHVS, CDR2 FQNEAQ. This CDR3 contains 15 residues. V dropped 3 bases and J dropped 3; count of bases not matched to a gene: 7. The CDR3 region is CASSFGRGTDTEAFF. The CDR3, as DNA: TGTGCCAGCAGCTTTGGGAGGGGGACAGACACTGAAGCTTTCTTT.

The chain links TRBV5-1 to TRBJ1-3, with 8 positions matching TRBD1. Germline CDR1 is SGHRS and CDR2 is YFSETQ. This CDR3 spans 19 amino acids. Trimming took 4 bases from V and 4 from J; bases not matched to a gene: 19. CDR3 in amino acids: CASSRATGQGSQTGNTIYF. The CDR3 DNA reads as TGCGCCAGCAGCCGAGCGACAGGACAGGGTTCCCAAACAGGAAACACCATATATTTT.

The chain is built from TRBV28 and TRBJ2-5, with D perhaps TRBD2 (6 bases). V lost 5 bases to trimming and J lost 5 bases, with 18 bases between them. The CDR3 loop spans 15 amino acids. CDR1 and CDR2 (germline): MDHEN, SYDVKM. The DNA for the CDR3 is TGTGCCAGCAGTACGTTCGGGGGTGGCGGGGAGACCCAGTACTTC. It codes for CASSTFGGGGETQYF.

The V and J genes are TRBV7-6 and TRBJ2-3; 8 nucleotides match TRBD1. This CDR3 has 15 residues. With V trimmed by 1 base and J by 2 bases, 2 bases remained unmatched. Germline V gives CDR1 SGHVS, CDR2 FNYEAQ. The CDR3 region is CASSLGTGLTDTQYF. CDR3 DNA: TGTGCCAGCAGCTTAGGGACAGGGCTCACAGATACGCAGTATTTT.

The CDR3, as DNA: TGTGCCATCAGTGAGTCAGATCAAGGATCATACGAGCAGTACTTC. Protein: CAISESDQGSYEQYF. This chain joins TRBV10-3 and TRBJ2-7; no reliable D call. V was trimmed by 0 bases and J by 4 bases, leaving 13 bases between them. CDR3 length: 15 residues. Per germline, CDR1 ENHRY and CDR2 SYGVKD.

The CDR3 DNA reads as TGTGCCAGCAGTTTGAAACGGAACTATGGCTACACCTTC. Translated, it gives CASSLKRNYGYTF. The rearrangement links TRBV28 to TRBJ1-2, with D uncertain. Per germline, CDR1 MDHEN and CDR2 SYDVKM. Trimming removed 3 bases at V and 2 bases at J, with 7 bases between. There are 13 residues in the CDR3.

This chain connects TRBV5-4 to TRBJ2-7; possible D gene TRBD2, 5 bases. Germline CDR1 is SGHNT and CDR2 is YYREEE (reference sequence). V lost 3 bases, J lost 4 bases, and 20 bases lay in between. The CDR3 consists of 16 residues. The CDR3 spells CASSSASILEDYEQYF. The DNA of the CDR3 is TGTGCCAGCAGCTCCGCCTCTATACTAGAAGATTACGAGCAGTACTTC.